This TCR beta chain came from a study of shared clonotypes between healthy human individuals. Study in general: The donor group consisted of a couple of women and three men, aged 18 to 49.

Study-level results: Larger richness was generally estimated for naive than memory subsets.

TCRdb's table, derived via immunoSEQ multiplex PCR, lists solely in-frame clones and lacks some. The sample has hundreds of thousands of clones; more than 95% are singletons. This CDR3 has 20 residues. Trimming removed 0 bases from V and 8 bases from J; junction bases left unmatched: 16. Germline V gene data show CDR1 as SGHVS and CDR2 as FQNEAQ. Details on this clone: Its antigen is unidentified.

Sequencing used naive CD4+ T cells sorted from blood. Subset indicated: CD45RA+ positively selected. This TCR was sampled from a woman aged 25 to 45 in good health. The V gene is TRBV7-8, the J gene TRBJ2-1; TRBD2 aligns across 13 bases. The CDR3 spells CASSLALRLAGGPRGDEQFF. The CDR3 bases are TGTGCCAGCAGCTTAGCTCTGAGACTAGCGGGAGGCCCACGGGGGGATGAGCAGTTCTTC.